The 10 T cell receptor beta chains below were found in one sample sequenced in a study of blood T cell repertoires in COVID-19. Assay used: immunoSEQ multiplex PCR; TCRdb lists only in-frame clones, some missing. The sample consists of around 270,000 clones, approximately 89% of them appearing once. The specimen sequenced was PBMCs or T cells enriched from blood (not recorded which). The receptors were gathered from a woman between 40 and 50 years old who had been exposed to COVID-19.

This clone was recorded once. The gene calls are TRBV19 and TRBJ1-1; TRBD1 might be the D (6 bases). Germline CDR1 is LNHDA and CDR2 is SQIVND (reference sequence). This CDR3 is 14 amino acids long. Trimming cost V 3 bases and J 1 base, with 9 bases left between them. The CDR3 DNA reads as TGTGCCAGTAGTATCACAGGGAAGAACACTGAAGCTTTCTTT. It codes for CASSITGKNTEAFF.

The chain links TRBV28 to TRBJ2-7, with D unclear. Germline CDR1 is MDHEN and CDR2 is SYDVKM. Trimming shortened V by 3 bases and J by 3 bases, and 6 bases separated the two germline ends. The CDR3 has 12 residues. The CDR3 sequence: CASSFSLYEQYF. In nucleotides, the CDR3 is TGTGCCAGCAGTTTTTCACTCTACGAGCAGTACTTC. The entire variable domain, with the rest obtained from reference TRBV28 and TRBJ2-7, is as follows: DVKVTQSSRYLVKRTGEKVFLECVQDMDHENMFWYRQDPGLGLRLIYFSYDVKMKEKGDIPEGYSVSREKKERFSLILESASTNQTSMYLCASSFSLYEQYFGPGTRLTVT.

The chain links TRBV3-1 (or the pseudogene TRBV3-2) to TRBJ1-6, with D possibly being TRBD1 (5 bases). The germline V gene has CDR1 LGHDT and CDR2 YNNKEL (reference sequence). This CDR3 is built from 14 residues. V lost 4 bases to trimming and J lost 6 bases, with 10 bases between them. In DNA form, the CDR3 reads TGTGCCAGCAGCCCTCAGCAGGGTAATTCACCCCTCCACTTT. This codes for CASSPQQGNSPLHF.

This sequence joins TRBV2 and TRBJ2-2; perhaps TRBD1 as D (6 bases). V lost 6 bases and J 1 base, leaving 12 bases between the germline ends. The CDR3 covers 15 residues. Germline CDR1 is SNHLY and CDR2 is FYNNEI. Here the CDR3 reads CASRAPGQNTGELFF. Here the CDR3 DNA reads TGTGCCAGCAGAGCTCCGGGACAGAACACCGGGGAGCTGTTTTTT.

This chain uses TRBV27 with TRBJ1-1; tentative D call: TRBD1 (5 bases). The CDR3 totals 16 residues. CDR1 and CDR2 from the germline V gene are MNHEY and SMNVEV (reference sequence). V was shortened by 3 bases and J by 5 bases, with 19 bases between the two germline ends. CDR3 residues: CASSFQTLGGRTEAFF. Written as DNA, the CDR3 is TGTGCCAGCAGTTTCCAGACCCTGGGGGGGAGAACTGAAGCTTTCTTT.

The chain links TRBV7-2 to TRBJ2-7; 7 positions match TRBD2. This CDR3 has 15 amino acids. Trimming took 5 bases from V and 3 from J; bases not matched to a gene: 10. Germline V gene data show CDR1 as SGHTA and CDR2 as FQGNSA. DNA for the CDR3: TGTGCCAGCAGCCTAATGAGCGGGATCCTCTACGAGCAGTACGTC. Translated, it gives CASSLMSGILYEQYV.

This clone came up once. The chain joins TRBV10-3 to TRBJ2-2; 8 bases match TRBD1. V shed 7 bases, J shed 5 bases, and the junction held 6 bases outside the gene matches. The CDR3 is 14 residues long. CDR1 ENHRY and CDR2 SYGVKD come from the germline V gene. This CDR3 is CAIKTGEGTGELFF. The CDR3 coding sequence is TGTGCCATCAAGACAGGGGAAGGGACCGGGGAGCTGTTTTTT.

The J gene is TRBJ2-5, the V gene TRBV24-1, with 8 bases lining up with TRBD1. Germline trimming cut 7 bases from V and 7 bases from J; bases unmatched to any gene: 13. CDR1 and CDR2 from the germline V gene are KGHDR and SFDVKD. This CDR3 comprises 15 residues. CDR3 sequence reads: CATRGTGTDVGTQYF. The CDR3 nucleotides are TGTGCCACCAGAGGGACAGGTACGGACGTTGGGACCCAGTACTTC.

The genes are TRBV6-5 and TRBJ1-4; TRBD1 matches at 10 bases. Germline V gene sequence: CDR1 MNHEY, CDR2 SVGAGI. V lost 3 bases to trimming and J lost 6 bases; unmatched junction nucleotides: 4. The CDR3 runs to 15 residues. This CDR3 reads CASSYGGQGHEKLFF. Here the CDR3 DNA reads TGTGCCAGCAGTTATGGGGGACAGGGGCATGAAAAACTGTTTTTT.

The chain employs TRBV29-1 and TRBJ1-2; tentatively, D is TRBD1 (5 bases). The CDR3 runs 15 residues. Germline CDR1 SQVTM, CDR2 ANQGSEA. With 3 bases removed from V and 4 bases from J, the gap between germline ends came to 18 bases. This chain's CDR3 is CSVDLGVGGSYGYTF. CDR3 bases: TGCAGCGTTGATCTTGGGGTGGGGGGAAGCTATGGCTACACCTTC.